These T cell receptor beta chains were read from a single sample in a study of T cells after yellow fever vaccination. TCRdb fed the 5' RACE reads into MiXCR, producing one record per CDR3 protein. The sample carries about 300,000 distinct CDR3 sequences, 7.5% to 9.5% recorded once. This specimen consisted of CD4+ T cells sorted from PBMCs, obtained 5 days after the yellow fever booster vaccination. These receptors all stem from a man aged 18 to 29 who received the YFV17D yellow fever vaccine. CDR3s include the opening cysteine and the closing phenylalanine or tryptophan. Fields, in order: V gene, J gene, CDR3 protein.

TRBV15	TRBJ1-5	CATSSGEGWGNQPQHF
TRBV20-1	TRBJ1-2	CSPFRAGVHGYTF
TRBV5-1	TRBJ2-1	CASREYNEQFF
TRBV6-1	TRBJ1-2	CASSEQRQRGYGYTF
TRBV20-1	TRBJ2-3	CSAAAQPHTDTQYF
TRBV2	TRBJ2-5	CASSDGGTQYF
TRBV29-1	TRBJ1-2	CSVGAQGDGYTF
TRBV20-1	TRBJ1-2	CSARQGANNYGYTF
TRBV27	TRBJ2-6	CASHKGGASGANVLTF
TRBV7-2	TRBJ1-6	CASSLVQGAVSPLHF
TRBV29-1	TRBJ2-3	CSVAQGTTDTQYF
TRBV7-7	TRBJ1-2	CASSLTSGQENRLSYGYTF
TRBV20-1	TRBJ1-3	CSATSEGGSGNTIYF
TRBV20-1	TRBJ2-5	CSARDFANQETQYF
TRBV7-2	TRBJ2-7	CASSLAQGPTYEQYF